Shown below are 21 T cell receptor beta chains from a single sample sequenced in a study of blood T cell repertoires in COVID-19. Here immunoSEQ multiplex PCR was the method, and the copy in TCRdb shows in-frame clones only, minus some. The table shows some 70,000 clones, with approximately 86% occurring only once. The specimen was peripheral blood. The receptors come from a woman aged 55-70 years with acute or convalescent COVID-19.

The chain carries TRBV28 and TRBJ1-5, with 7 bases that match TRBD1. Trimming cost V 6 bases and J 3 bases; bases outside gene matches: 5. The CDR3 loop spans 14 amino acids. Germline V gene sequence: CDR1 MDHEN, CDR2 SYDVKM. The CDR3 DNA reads TGTGCCAGCAGGGCCGGGACAGTCAATCAGCCCCAGCATTTT. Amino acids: CASRAGTVNQPQHF.

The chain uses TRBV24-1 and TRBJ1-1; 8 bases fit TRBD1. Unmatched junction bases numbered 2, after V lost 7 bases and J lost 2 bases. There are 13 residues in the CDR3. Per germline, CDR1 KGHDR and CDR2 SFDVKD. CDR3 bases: TGTGCCACCAGGGACAGGGTCAACACTGAAGCTTTCTTT. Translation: CATRDRVNTEAFF.

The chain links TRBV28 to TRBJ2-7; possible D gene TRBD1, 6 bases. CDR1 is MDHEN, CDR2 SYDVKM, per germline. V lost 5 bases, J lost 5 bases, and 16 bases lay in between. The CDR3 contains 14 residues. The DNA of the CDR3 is TGTGCCAGCAGTCCCCAGCAACAGGGTGACGAGCAGTACTTC. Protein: CASSPQQQGDEQYF.

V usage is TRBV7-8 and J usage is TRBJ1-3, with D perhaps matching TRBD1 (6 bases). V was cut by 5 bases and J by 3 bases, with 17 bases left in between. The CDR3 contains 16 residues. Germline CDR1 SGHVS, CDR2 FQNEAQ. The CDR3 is CASSPQQGSGGNTIYF. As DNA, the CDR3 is TGTGCCAGCAGCCCGCAACAGGGCTCTGGTGGAAACACCATATATTTT.

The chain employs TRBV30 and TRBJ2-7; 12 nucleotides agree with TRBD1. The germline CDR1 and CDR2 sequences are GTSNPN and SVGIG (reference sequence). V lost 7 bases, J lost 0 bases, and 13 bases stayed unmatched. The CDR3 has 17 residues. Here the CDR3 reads CALSGPGQGAISYEQYF. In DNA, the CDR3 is TGTGCCTTGAGCGGGCCGGGACAGGGGGCAATCTCCTACGAGCAGTACTTC.

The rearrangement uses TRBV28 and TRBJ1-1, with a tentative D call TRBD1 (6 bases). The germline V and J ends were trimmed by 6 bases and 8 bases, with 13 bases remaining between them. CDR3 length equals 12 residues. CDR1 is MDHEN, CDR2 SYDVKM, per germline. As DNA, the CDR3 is TGTGCCAGCAGCCTCCCACAGGGCGAAGCTTTCTTT. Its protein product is CASSLPQGEAFF.

The CDR3, as DNA: TGCGCCAGCAGCTTGTTCGGGGGTAAGAGCTCCTACAATGAGCAGTTCTTC. It codes for CASSLFGGKSSYNEQFF. V is TRBV5-1 and J is TRBJ2-1; weak D call: TRBD2 (6 bases). Germline loops: CDR1 SGHRS, CDR2 YFSETQ. CDR3 size: 17 residues. V was shortened by 1 base and J by 0 bases, with 14 bases between the two germline ends.

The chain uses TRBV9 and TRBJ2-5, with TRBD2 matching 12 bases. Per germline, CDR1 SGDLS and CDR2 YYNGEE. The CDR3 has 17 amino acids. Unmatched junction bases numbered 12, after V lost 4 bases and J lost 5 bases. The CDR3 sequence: CASSPTLAGGPRETQYF. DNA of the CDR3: TGTGCCAGCAGCCCTACCCTAGCGGGAGGGCCTCGGGAGACCCAGTACTTC.

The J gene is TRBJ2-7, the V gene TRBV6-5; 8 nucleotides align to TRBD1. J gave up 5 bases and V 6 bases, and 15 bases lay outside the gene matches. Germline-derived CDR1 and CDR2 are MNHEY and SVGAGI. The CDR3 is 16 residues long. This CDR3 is CASRYGRQGRYDEQYF. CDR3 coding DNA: TGTGCCAGCAGGTACGGTCGACAGGGGAGGTACGACGAGCAGTACTTC.

The CDR3 DNA is TGTGCCAGCAGACGCGACAGGAATCAGCCCCAGCATTTT. Protein sequence: CASRRDRNQPQHF. The chain has TRBV12-3 or TRBV12-4 and TRBJ1-5; possibly TRBD1 for D (6 bases). This CDR3 contains 13 residues. Trimming took off 6 bases at V and 4 bases at J, with 10 bases between the two ends.

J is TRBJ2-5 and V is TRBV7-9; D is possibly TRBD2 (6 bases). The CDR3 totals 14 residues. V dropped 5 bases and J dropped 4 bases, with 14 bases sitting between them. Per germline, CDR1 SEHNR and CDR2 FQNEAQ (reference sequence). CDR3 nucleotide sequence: TGTGCCAGCAGCCCGATGGGACTTCGAGAGACCCAGTACTTC. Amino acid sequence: CASSPMGLRETQYF.

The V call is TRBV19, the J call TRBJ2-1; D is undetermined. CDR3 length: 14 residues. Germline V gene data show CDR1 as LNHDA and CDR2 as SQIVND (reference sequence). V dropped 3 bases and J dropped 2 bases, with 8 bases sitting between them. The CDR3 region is CASSMVQAYNEQFF. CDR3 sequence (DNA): TGTGCCAGTAGTATGGTGCAGGCCTACAATGAGCAGTTCTTC.

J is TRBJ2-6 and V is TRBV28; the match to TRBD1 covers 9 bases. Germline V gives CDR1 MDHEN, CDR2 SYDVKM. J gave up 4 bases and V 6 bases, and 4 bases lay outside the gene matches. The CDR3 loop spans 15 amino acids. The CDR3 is CASSYRGRGANVLTF. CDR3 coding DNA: TGTGCCAGCAGCTACAGGGGGCGAGGGGCCAACGTCCTGACTTTC.

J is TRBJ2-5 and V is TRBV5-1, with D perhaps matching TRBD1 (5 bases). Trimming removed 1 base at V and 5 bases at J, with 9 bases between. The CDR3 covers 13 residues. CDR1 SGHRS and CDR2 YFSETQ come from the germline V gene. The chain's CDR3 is CASSLRGAETQYF. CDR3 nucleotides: TGCGCCAGCAGCTTGAGGGGCGCGGAGACCCAGTACTTC.

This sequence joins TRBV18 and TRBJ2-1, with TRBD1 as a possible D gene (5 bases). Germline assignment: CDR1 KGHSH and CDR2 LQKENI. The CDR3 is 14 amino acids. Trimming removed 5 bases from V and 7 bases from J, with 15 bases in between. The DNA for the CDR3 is TGTGCCAGCTCAAGCAGGGAAAATCGTAATGAGCAGTTCTTC. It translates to CASSSRENRNEQFF.

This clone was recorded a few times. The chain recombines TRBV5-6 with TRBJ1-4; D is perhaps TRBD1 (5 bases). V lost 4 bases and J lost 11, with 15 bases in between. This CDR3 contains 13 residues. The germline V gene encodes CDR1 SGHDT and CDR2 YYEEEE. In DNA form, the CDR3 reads TGTGCCAGCAGCACTTCCCAGGGTACCAAACTGTTTTTT. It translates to CASSTSQGTKLFF.

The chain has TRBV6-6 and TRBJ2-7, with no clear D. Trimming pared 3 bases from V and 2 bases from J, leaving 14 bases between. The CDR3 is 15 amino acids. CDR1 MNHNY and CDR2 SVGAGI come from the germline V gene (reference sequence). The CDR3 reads CASSYRERLTYEQYF. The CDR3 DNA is TGTGCCAGCAGTTATCGCGAGAGGTTAACCTACGAGCAGTACTTC.

CDR3 DNA sequence: TGTGCCAGCAGCTTAGGGGAGGTTAGTTCACCCCTCCACTTT. Protein: CASSLGEVSSPLHF. The chain uses TRBV7-9 and TRBJ1-6; no firm D call. The V gene lost 1 base and the J gene lost 9 bases, with 10 bases spanning the gap. CDR3 length: 14 residues. Germline CDR1 is SEHNR and CDR2 is FQNEAQ (reference sequence).

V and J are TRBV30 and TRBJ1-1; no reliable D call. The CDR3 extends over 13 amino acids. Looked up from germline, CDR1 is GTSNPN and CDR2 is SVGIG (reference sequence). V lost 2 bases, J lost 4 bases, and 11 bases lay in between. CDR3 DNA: TGTGCCTGGAGTAAGGGAGACTTCACTGAAGCTTTCTTT. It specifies CAWSKGDFTEAFF.

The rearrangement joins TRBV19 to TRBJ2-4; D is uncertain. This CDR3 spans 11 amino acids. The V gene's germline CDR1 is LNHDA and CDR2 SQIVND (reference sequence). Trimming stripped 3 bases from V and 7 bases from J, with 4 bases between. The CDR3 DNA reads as TGTGCCAGTAGTATGAGCAACATTCAGTACTTC. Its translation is CASSMSNIQYF.

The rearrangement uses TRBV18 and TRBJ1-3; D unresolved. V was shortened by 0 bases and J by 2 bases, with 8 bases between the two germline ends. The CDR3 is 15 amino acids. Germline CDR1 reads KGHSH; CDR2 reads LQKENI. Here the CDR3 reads CASSPPNKPGNTIYF. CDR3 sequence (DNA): TGTGCCAGCTCACCACCCAACAAACCTGGAAACACCATATATTTT.